Listed here are 28 T cell receptor beta chains from one sample, sequenced in a study of cytomegalovirus exposure and HLA in healthy donors. Primers: 60 Vbeta forward and 13 Jbeta reverse. TCRdb's table, derived via immunoSEQ multiplex PCR, lists solely in-frame clones and lacks some. The profile shows nearly 200,000 clones, 77% of them singletons. What was sequenced was PBMCs. These receptor sequences come from a woman in her twenties or thirties in good health and CMV-seropositive.

The chain links TRBV27 to TRBJ1-4, with TRBD1 matching over 10 bases. The CDR3 is 17 amino acids. CDR1 and CDR2 from the germline V gene are MNHEY and SMNVEV (reference sequence). The V gene end was trimmed by 2 bases and the J gene end by 8 bases; junction bases not matched to a gene: 11. The CDR3 loop reads CASSLTGTGASGEKLFF. CDR3 sequence (DNA): TGTGCCAGCAGTTTAACCGGGACAGGGGCCTCGGGGGAAAAACTGTTTTTT.

The V call is TRBV7-9, the J call TRBJ2-7; TRBD2 matches 7 bases. V shed 2 bases, J shed 3 bases, and the junction held 7 bases outside the gene matches. The CDR3 spans 15 residues. Germline CDR1 is SEHNR and CDR2 is FQNEAQ (reference sequence). The CDR3 sequence: CASSLRASGHYEQYF. The DNA for the CDR3 is TGTGCCAGCAGCTTAAGGGCTAGCGGACACTACGAGCAGTACTTC.

J is TRBJ2-3 and V is TRBV9; 7 positions agree with TRBD2. This CDR3 spans 16 amino acids. Germline CDR1 is SGDLS and CDR2 is YYNGEE. J gave up 0 bases and V 0 bases, and 4 bases lay outside the gene matches. CDR3 residues: CASSVEAGQSTDTQYF. The CDR3 DNA sequence: TGTGCCAGCAGCGTAGAAGCGGGGCAGAGCACAGATACGCAGTATTTT.

The rearrangement joins TRBV5-1 to TRBJ2-1; D is possibly TRBD1 (5 bases). Trimming pared 1 base from V and 7 bases from J, leaving 9 bases between. CDR3 length equals 13 residues. CDR1 and CDR2 (germline): SGHRS, YFSETQ. Here the CDR3 DNA reads TGCGCCAGCAGCTTGCAGGGAAGAAATGAGCAGTTCTTC. This gives the protein CASSLQGRNEQFF.

The V gene is TRBV18, the J gene TRBJ2-7; 8 bases map to TRBD2. This CDR3 has 14 residues. Germline CDR1 reads KGHSH; CDR2 reads LQKENI. V gave up 5 bases and J gave up 4 bases; unmatched junction bases: 7. The CDR3 DNA follows: TGTGCCAGCTCAGCAGGACTAGCTGCTTACGAGCAGTACTTC. This sequence encodes CASSAGLAAYEQYF.

This sequence joins TRBV9 and TRBJ2-7; TRBD1 aligns across 8 bases. This CDR3 has 15 residues. From germline, CDR1 is SGDLS and CDR2 YYNGEE. The J segment lost 0 bases and the V segment lost 3 bases, leaving 5 bases of the junction unmatched. In nucleotides, the CDR3 is TGTGCCAGCAGCGCAGGGACAGGCGGCTCCTACGAGCAGTACTTC. Translation: CASSAGTGGSYEQYF. Full variable domain (outside the CDR3, taken from reference TRBV9 and TRBJ2-7): DSGVTQTPKHLITATGQRVTLRCSPRSGDLSVYWYQQSLDQGLQFLIQYYNGEERAKGNILERFSAQQFPDLHSELNLSSLELGDSALYFCASSAGTGGSYEQYFGPGTRLTVT.

Comments on this clone: Other nucleotide sequences from this sample produce the same CDR3. The J gene is TRBJ1-3, the V gene TRBV7-8; no clear D gene. V dropped 1 base and J dropped 3 bases, with 7 bases sitting between them. Germline V gives CDR1 SGHVS, CDR2 FQNEAQ. This CDR3 has 14 residues. CDR3 sequence reads: CASSLGGSGNTIYF. The CDR3 nucleotides are TGTGCCAGCAGCTTAGGTGGCAGTGGAAACACCATATATTTT. The complete variable domain, with remaining parts taken from reference TRBV7-8 and TRBJ1-3, reads GAGVSQSPRYKVAKRGQDVALRCDPISGHVSLFWYQQALGQGPEFLTYFQNEAQLDKSGLPSDRFFAERPEGSVSTLKIQRTQQEDSAVYLCASSLGGSGNTIYFGEGSWLTVV.

The rearrangement uses TRBV27 and TRBJ2-1; 8 bases align to TRBD1. The CDR3 runs to 13 residues. Germline V gene data show CDR1 as MNHEY and CDR2 as SMNVEV (reference sequence). Trimming cost V 7 bases and J 5 bases; bases outside gene matches: 4. CDR3 DNA sequence: TGTGCCAGCAAGACAGGGGCCAACAATGAGCAGTTCTTC. Protein: CASKTGANNEQFF.

V gene TRBV5-4 combines with J gene TRBJ1-4; D is possibly TRBD1 (5 bases). The V end was cut by 8 bases, the J end by 4 bases, with 18 bases between. CDR1 and CDR2 from the germline V gene are SGHNT and YYREEE (reference sequence). This CDR3 has 15 residues. The CDR3 nucleotides are TGTGCCAGTACAGATCGCGGGGGGGGTAATGAAAAACTGTTTTTT. It is translated as CASTDRGGGNEKLFF.

This clone has more than one count but fewer than ten. The chain has TRBV7-2 and TRBJ2-7; 10 bases match TRBD2. CDR1 is SGHTA and CDR2 is FQGNSA in the germline V gene. This CDR3 contains 18 residues. V dropped 3 bases and J dropped 3; count of bases not matched to a gene: 14. CDR3 coding DNA: TGTGCCAGCAGCTTCGGACCCAGCGGGAGGGCCGGTTTCTACGAGCAGTACTTC. This gives the protein CASSFGPSGRAGFYEQYF.

This chain connects TRBV6-6 to TRBJ2-7, with D perhaps TRBD2 (5 bases). CDR3 length: 12 amino acids. CDR1 and CDR2 (germline): MNHNY, SVGAGI (reference sequence). The V and J ends lost 0 bases and 7 bases respectively, with 7 bases between them. The CDR3 sequence: CASSYSREEQYF. The CDR3 DNA reads as TGTGCCAGCAGTTACTCACGGGAAGAGCAGTACTTC.

This chain joins TRBV29-1 and TRBJ2-7; 8 nucleotides agree with TRBD2. Losses at the gene ends were 6 bases for V and 4 bases for J; bases not matched to a gene: 8. The CDR3 runs to 13 residues. CDR1 SQVTM and CDR2 ANQGSEA come from the germline V gene. The CDR3 DNA sequence: TGCAGCGTAACGACTAGCGTCAAGTACGAGCAGTACTTC. This translates into CSVTTSVKYEQYF.

The table lists this clone with a count of one. The chain carries TRBV4-3 and TRBJ1-6; D remains unclear. V gave up 0 bases and J gave up 8 bases, with 5 bases separating them. This CDR3 region has 13 residues. Germline-derived CDR1 and CDR2 are LGHNA and YSLEER. The CDR3 protein is CASSQERYSPLHF. CDR3 nucleotide sequence: TGCGCCAGCAGCCAAGAGAGGTATTCACCCCTCCACTTT.

This clone was seen a handful of times. The genes are TRBV18 and TRBJ2-1; 7 nucleotides agree with TRBD1. CDR1 and CDR2 from the germline V gene are KGHSH and LQKENI. Germline trimming cut 4 bases from V and 13 bases from J; bases unmatched to any gene: 4. The CDR3 is made up of 11 amino acids. CDR3: CASSLGTVQFF. Written as DNA, the CDR3 is TGTGCCAGCTCACTCGGGACAGTACAGTTCTTC.

The chain has TRBV5-6 and TRBJ1-1; 8 bases are a match to TRBD1. After removal of 4 bases from V and 5 bases from J, the junction contained 10 bases not matched to a gene. This CDR3 is built from 15 residues. CDR1 is SGHDT, CDR2 YYEEEE, per germline. The CDR3 reads CASSLGQVVLTEAFF. The CDR3 nucleotides are TGTGCCAGCAGCCTGGGACAGGTCGTTTTAACTGAAGCTTTCTTT.

The chain is built from TRBV28 and TRBJ1-1; D call uncertain. Germline V CDR1 and CDR2: MDHEN, SYDVKM. V lost 2 bases, J lost 4 bases, and 5 bases lay in between. This CDR3 is 12 amino acids long. CDR3 region: CASSLRLTEAFF. The DNA for the CDR3 is TGTGCCAGCAGTTTACGTCTCACTGAAGCTTTCTTT.

About this clone itself: Within the sample, other DNA sequences also encode this same CDR3. The rearrangement links TRBV28 to TRBJ2-7; tentatively, D is TRBD1 (6 bases). CDR1 and CDR2 (germline): MDHEN, SYDVKM. The CDR3 spans 13 residues. Trimming shortened V by 1 base and J by 3 bases, and 7 bases separated the two germline ends. Written as DNA, the CDR3 is TGTGCCAGCAGTTTATCCAGGGGCTACGAGCAGTACTTC. Translating gives CASSLSRGYEQYF.

The chain has TRBV10-2 and TRBJ2-5, with 9 bases that match TRBD2. The V segment lost 7 bases and the J segment 5 bases; nucleotides outside the gene matches: 8. This CDR3 spans 14 amino acids. In germline, CDR1 is WSHSY, CDR2 SAAADI. CDR3 region: CASTNAGGVETQYF. CDR3 DNA sequence: TGCGCCAGCACCAACGCGGGGGGGGTTGAGACCCAGTACTTC.

The J gene is TRBJ2-2, the V gene TRBV7-9, with TRBD1 matching over 8 bases. Losses at the gene ends were 5 bases for V and 1 base for J; bases not matched to a gene: 3. The CDR3 has 15 amino acids. Per the germline V gene, CDR1 is SEHNR and CDR2 is FQNEAQ (reference sequence). The CDR3 spells CASSGGTGNTGELFF. The CDR3 DNA follows: TGTGCCAGCAGCGGGGGGACAGGGAACACCGGGGAGCTGTTTTTT.

The CDR3 region is CASSYVGFRAEAFF. CDR3 nucleotide sequence: TGTGCCAGCAGTTACGTGGGGTTCAGGGCTGAAGCTTTCTTT. The chain combines TRBV6-6 with TRBJ1-1, with a possible D match to TRBD1 (5 bases). V lost 2 bases and J 6 bases, leaving 13 bases between the germline ends. Germline V gene lookup returns CDR1 MNHNY and CDR2 SVGAGI (reference sequence). The CDR3 length is 14 residues.

The chain couples TRBV4-2 to TRBJ1-3; D call uncertain. The CDR3 has 17 amino acids. The V gene lost 5 bases and the J gene lost 0 bases, with 17 bases spanning the gap. Germline V gene data show CDR1 as LGHNA and CDR2 as YNFKEQ. This chain's CDR3 is CASSVLGSRNSGNTIYF. CDR3 in DNA: TGTGCCAGCAGCGTGTTGGGCAGTCGTAACTCTGGAAACACCATATATTTT.

This clone appeared a few times. The chain combines TRBV10-2 with TRBJ2-3; 9 positions match TRBD1. This CDR3 is 16 amino acids long. Germline CDR1 and CDR2: WSHSY and SAAADI. V was clipped by 0 bases and J by 4 bases; unmatched bases: 5. CDR3 residues: CASSESGTGRADTQYF. Written as DNA, the CDR3 is TGCGCCAGCAGTGAGTCCGGGACAGGGAGGGCAGATACGCAGTATTTT.

The chain combines TRBV5-1 with TRBJ1-2; perhaps TRBD1 as D (6 bases). Trimming removed 4 bases from V and 2 bases from J, with 12 bases in between. The V gene's germline CDR1 is SGHRS and CDR2 YFSETQ. There are 14 residues in the CDR3. CDR3 amino acids: CASSPTGSNYGYTF. Here the CDR3 DNA reads TGCGCCAGCAGCCCTACAGGGTCAAACTATGGCTACACCTTC.

The chain is built from TRBV5-1 and TRBJ2-7; a possible D gene is TRBD1 (5 bases). The germline gives CDR1 SGHRS, CDR2 YFSETQ. V was trimmed by 1 base and J by 2 bases, leaving 10 bases between them. The CDR3 loop spans 14 amino acids. The CDR3 bases are TGCGCCAGCAGCTTGACAGGCGATACCTACGAGCAGTACTTC. Its protein product is CASSLTGDTYEQYF.

A single count supports this clone. The J gene is TRBJ1-1, the V gene TRBV5-4, with D maybe TRBD1 (5 bases). Germline values: CDR1 SGHNT, CDR2 YYREEE (reference sequence). The CDR3 runs 14 residues. V dropped 2 bases and J dropped 2 bases, with 10 bases sitting between them. CDR3 sequence (DNA): TGTGCCAGCAGCTTTCTGGGGCTCAACACTGAAGCTTTCTTT. Its protein product is CASSFLGLNTEAFF. Together with reference TRBV5-4 and TRBJ1-1, the CDR3 gives the full variable domain: ETGVTQSPTHLIKTRGQQVTLRCSSQSGHNTVSWYQQALGQGPQFIFQYYREEENGRGNFPPRFSGLQFPNYSSELNVNALELDDSALYLCASSFLGLNTEAFFGQGTRLTVV.

The J gene is TRBJ2-7, the V gene TRBV5-4, with 8 bases identical to TRBD1. The CDR3 extends over 15 amino acids. V gave up 4 bases and J gave up 0 bases; unmatched junction bases: 6. Germline V CDR1 and CDR2: SGHNT, YYREEE (reference sequence). Written as DNA, the CDR3 is TGTGCCAGCAGCAGGGGGACAGGTCCCTCCTACGAGCAGTACTTC. Protein: CASSRGTGPSYEQYF.

This clone showed up just once. V is TRBV5-4 and J is TRBJ2-2; D remains ambiguous. The CDR3 contains 15 residues. In germline, CDR1 is SGHNT, CDR2 YYREEE (reference sequence). V was pared by 4 bases and J by 2 bases, with 12 bases between. In nucleotides, the CDR3 is TGTGCCAGCAGCCGCGCGGATCCCAACACCGGGGAGCTGTTTTTT. This codes for CASSRADPNTGELFF.

The rearrangement joins TRBV27 to TRBJ2-7; D may be TRBD2 (6 bases). CDR1 and CDR2 (germline): MNHEY, SMNVEV (reference sequence). The CDR3 contains 13 residues. V was clipped by 7 bases and J by 3 bases, with 13 bases between them. The CDR3 nucleotides read TGTGCCAGCACGTCGGGCGGGATCTACGAGCAGTACTTC. This sequence encodes CASTSGGIYEQYF.